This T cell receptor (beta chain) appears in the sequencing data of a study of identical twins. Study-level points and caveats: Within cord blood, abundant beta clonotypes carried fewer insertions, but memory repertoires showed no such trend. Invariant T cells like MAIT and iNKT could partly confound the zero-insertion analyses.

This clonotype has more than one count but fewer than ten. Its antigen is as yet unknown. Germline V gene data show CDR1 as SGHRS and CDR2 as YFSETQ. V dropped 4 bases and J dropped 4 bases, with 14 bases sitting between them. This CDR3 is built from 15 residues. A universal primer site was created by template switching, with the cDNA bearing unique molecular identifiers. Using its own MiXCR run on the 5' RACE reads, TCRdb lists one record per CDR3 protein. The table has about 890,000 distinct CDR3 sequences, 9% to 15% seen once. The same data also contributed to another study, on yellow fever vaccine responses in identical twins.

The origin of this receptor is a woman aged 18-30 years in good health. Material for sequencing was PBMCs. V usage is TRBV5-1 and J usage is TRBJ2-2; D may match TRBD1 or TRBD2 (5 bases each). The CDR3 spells CASSLGAGTTGELFF. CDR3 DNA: TGCGCCAGCAGCCTTGGGGCAGGGACCACCGGGGAGCTGTTTTTT.